This T cell receptor beta chain was recorded in a study of cytotoxic CD8 clonotypes in ibrutinib-treated CLL (dated by TCRdb to the early 2020s). At the level of the whole study: The cohort was composed of about 10 relapsed/refractory and about 15 treatment-naive patients; IGHV unmutated status was identified in 17 patients. The response samples were drawn at a median of approximately 11 months into treatment, with a range of about 6 to 36 months. Cryopreserved peripheral blood mononuclear cells were obtained prior to treatment, at the time of response, and at either disease progression or sustained remission. Patients were still on ibrutinib when every remission and progressive disease sample was collected. Of the approximately 87 participants in the trial, approximately 26 had longitudinal samples available. On average, each sample yielded around 270,000 productive templates and 94,082 productive rearrangements. Responses were partial in roughly 25 patients and complete in 2; after median about 63 months follow-up, about 15 stayed in remission and 12 progressed.

Each clonotype received, on average, 10x coverage in deep resolution sequencing performed on a MiSeq, where the target depth lay between 1 in 1 million and 1 in 200,000 T cells. TCR beta libraries were generated with the immunoSEQ hsTCRB Kit. Per the authors' processing: Data were analyzed with ImmunoSEQ Data Assistant and ImmunoSEQ Analyzer, with V, D and J genes assigned per IMGT definitions. Clonality, which ranges from 0 to 1, was calculated by subtracting the normalized Shannon entropy of productive rearrangement frequencies from one. Only overrepresented clonotypes making up at least 0.05% of the repertoire of each patient were included in the public clonotype analysis. Fewer than 15 age-matched healthy donor repertoires from immuneACCESS served as clonality controls. TCRdb mirrors the immuneACCESS table, restricted to in-frame sequences. Some clones are absent from its copies; in checked studies, under half trace to an unresolved V gene, and the reason for the others is unknown. The V and J calls and clone size were taken over from that table, and D and trimming were inferred from the DNA. In all, the sample holds about 140,000 clones, and 80% of those were seen once. The ten largest account for around 7.6% of the sample.

Including cysteine and phenylalanine, the CDR3 has 14 amino acids. The entry retains the CDR3 DNA only, 42 bases that are in frame from base 1. The germline V gene (reference sequence) supplies CDR1 MNHEY and CDR2 SMNVEV. V is cut back by 6 bases and J by 3 bases, with 8 bases in the junction unmatched. The paper as a whole reports these results and caveats: Public clonotypes were rare and either shrank or stayed stable during treatment, and the rise in clonality at ibrutinib response reflected expansion of private clonotypes. Sustained-remission and progressing patients did not have matched sampling times, and lymph node repertoires were not examined. An increase in clonality was observed at ibrutinib response, with clonality remaining stable during sustained remission and falling back toward baseline at progression. At baseline, clonality was higher than in age-matched healthy donors and showed a strong correlation with circulating CD8+ T-cell counts.

For TCR beta library preparation, around 1.8 micrograms of genomic DNA were extracted from the cryopreserved PBMCs. High-throughput TCR beta sequencing was performed on longitudinal blood samples from CLL patients receiving ibrutinib monotherapy. Patients were enrolled in a phase 2 open-label single-center ibrutinib monotherapy trial. Of note for this clone: Its cognate antigen has yet to be identified. Base qualities were left out, and no much larger clone turns up one base away.

The TCR sequence derives from a human donor with chronic lymphocytic leukemia. The material sequenced was PBMCs, taken after 36 months of ibrutinib treatment. This chain joins TRBV27 to TRBJ2-7; 7 nucleotides in the junction match TRBD1. The DNA reads TGTGCCAGCAGGCCCGACAGGGCCCGCTACGAGCAGTACTTC. It specifies CASRPDRARYEQYF.